The entry that follows covers one T cell receptor beta chain sequence. Its antigen is undetermined. At one of its ends the junction is not consistent with the germline gene, which may arise from a read error. The record originates from a study of cytomegalovirus exposure and HLA in healthy donors. Findings and limits, study-wide: In a later analysis, a genetic analysis reported fewer productive-TCR N-insertions in an Asian-associated ancestry cluster than the cohort average. A later analysis found that most CMV-associated TCR beta chains appeared HLA-restricted. TCR beta sequences reportedly predicted the HLA-A and HLA-B alleles of most subjects accurately.

Vbeta (60) and Jbeta (13) primers were used in the PCR. The assay was immunoSEQ multiplex PCR, and TCRdb's table has in-frame clones only and misses some. Among more than 90,000 clones, around 74% were seen once, and the ten largest hold 7% to 9%. This CDR3 spans 16 amino acids. Germline V gene sequence: CDR1 SSHAT, CDR2 FNYEAQ (reference sequence). The sequence was collected from a man in his forties in good health and CMV-seropositive. The V call is TRBV7-7, the J call TRBJ2-7; the D is unclear. The sequenced sample was PBMCs. The CDR3 sequence: CASSLTGSSPYYEQYF. The DNA for the CDR3 is TGTGCTAGCAGTCTGACTGGATCCTCTCCATACTACGAGCAGTACTTC.